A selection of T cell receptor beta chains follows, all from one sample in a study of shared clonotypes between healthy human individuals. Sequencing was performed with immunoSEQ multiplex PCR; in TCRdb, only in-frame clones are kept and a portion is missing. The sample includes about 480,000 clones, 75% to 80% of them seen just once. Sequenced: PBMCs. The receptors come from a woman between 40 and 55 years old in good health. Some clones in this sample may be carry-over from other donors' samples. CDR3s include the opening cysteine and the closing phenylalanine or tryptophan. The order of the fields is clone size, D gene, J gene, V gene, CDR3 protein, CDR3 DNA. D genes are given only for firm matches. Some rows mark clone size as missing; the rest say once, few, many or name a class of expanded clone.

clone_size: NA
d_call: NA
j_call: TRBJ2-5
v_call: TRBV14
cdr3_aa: CASSRKESTAIQETQYF
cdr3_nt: TGTGCTAGCAGCCGAAAGGAGTCTACAGCTATCCAAGAGACCCAGTACTTC

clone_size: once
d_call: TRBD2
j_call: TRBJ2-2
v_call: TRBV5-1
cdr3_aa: CATRTRFVGELFF
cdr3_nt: TGCGCCACCCGGACTAGATTCGTCGGGGAGCTGTTTTTT

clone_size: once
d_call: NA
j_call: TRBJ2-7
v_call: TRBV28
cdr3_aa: CASTLSRVTYEQYF
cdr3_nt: TGTGCCAGCACCTTAAGCAGGGTAACCTACGAGCAGTACTTC

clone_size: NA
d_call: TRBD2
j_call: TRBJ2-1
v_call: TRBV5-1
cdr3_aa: CASSSRLAGNNEQFF
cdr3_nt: TGCGCCAGCAGCTCTCGGCTAGCGGGGAACAATGAGCAGTTCTTC

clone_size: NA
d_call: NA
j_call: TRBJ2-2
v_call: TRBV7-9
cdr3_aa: CASSKLAAYGELFF
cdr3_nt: TGTGCCAGCAGCAAACTTGCCGCCTACGGGGAGCTGTTTTTT

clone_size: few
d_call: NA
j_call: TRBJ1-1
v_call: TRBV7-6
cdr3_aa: CASSLGAVQGGTEAFF
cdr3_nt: TGTGCCAGCAGCTTAGGGGCCGTTCAGGGCGGCACTGAAGCTTTCTTT

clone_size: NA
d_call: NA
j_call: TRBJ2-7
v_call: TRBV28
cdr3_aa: CASSPTATYEQYF
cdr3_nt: TGTGCCAGCAGCCCGACGGCTACCTACGAGCAGTACTTC

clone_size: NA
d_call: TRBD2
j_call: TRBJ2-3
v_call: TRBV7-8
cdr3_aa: CASIKTGGGVRIDTQYF
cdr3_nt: TGTGCCAGCATTAAAACGGGGGGGGGCGTAAGGATAGATACGCAGTATTTT

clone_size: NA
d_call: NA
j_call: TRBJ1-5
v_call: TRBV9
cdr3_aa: CASSVGTGEGPQHF
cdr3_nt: TGTGCCAGCAGCGTCGGGACGGGAGAGGGGCCCCAGCATTTT

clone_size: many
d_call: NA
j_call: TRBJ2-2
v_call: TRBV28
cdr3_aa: CASSLALASGELFF
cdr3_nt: TGTGCCAGCAGTTTAGCACTAGCCAGCGGGGAGCTGTTTTTT

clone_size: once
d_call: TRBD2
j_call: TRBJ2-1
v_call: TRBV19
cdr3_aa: CASMTSGSKNEQFF
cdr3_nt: TGTGCCAGTATGACTAGCGGGAGTAAGAATGAGCAGTTCTTC

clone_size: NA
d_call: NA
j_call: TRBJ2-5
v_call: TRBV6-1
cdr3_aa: CASSEWAGETQYF
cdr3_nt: TGTGCCAGCAGTGAATGGGCTGGAGAGACCCAGTACTTC

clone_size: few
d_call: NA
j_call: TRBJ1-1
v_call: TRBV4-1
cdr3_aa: CASSQDRSSLGAFF
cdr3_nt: TGCGCCAGCAGCCAAGATAGGAGCAGCCTCGGGGCTTTCTTT

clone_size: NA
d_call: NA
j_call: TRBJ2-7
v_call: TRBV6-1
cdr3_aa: CASKLGLASYEQYF
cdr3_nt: TGTGCCAGCAAGCTAGGGCTAGCGTCCTACGAGCAGTACTTC

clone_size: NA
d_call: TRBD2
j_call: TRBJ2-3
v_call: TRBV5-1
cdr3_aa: CASSFSSGASTDTQYF
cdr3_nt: TGCGCCAGCAGCTTCTCTAGCGGGGCTAGCACAGATACGCAGTATTTT

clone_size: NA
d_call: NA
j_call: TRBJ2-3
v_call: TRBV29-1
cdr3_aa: CSALTAGDTQYF
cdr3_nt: TGCAGCGCACTAACCGCAGGGGATACGCAGTATTTT

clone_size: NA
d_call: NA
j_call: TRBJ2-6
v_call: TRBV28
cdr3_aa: CASSDFRGANVLTF
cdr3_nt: TGTGCCAGCAGCGACTTTAGGGGGGCGAACGTCCTGACTTTC

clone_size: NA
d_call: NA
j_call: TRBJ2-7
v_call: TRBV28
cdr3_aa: CASSLGGGSYEQYF
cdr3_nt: TGTGCCAGCAGTTTGGGTGGGGGGTCCTACGAGCAGTACTTC

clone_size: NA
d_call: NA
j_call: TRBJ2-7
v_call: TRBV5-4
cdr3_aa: CASSLVGLQNEQYF
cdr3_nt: TGTGCCAGCAGCTTGGTGGGTCTACAGAACGAGCAGTACTTC

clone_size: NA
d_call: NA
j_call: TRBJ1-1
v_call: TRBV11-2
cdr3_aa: CASSLDRMNTEAFF
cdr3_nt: TGTGCCAGCAGCTTAGACAGGATGAACACTGAAGCTTTCTTT

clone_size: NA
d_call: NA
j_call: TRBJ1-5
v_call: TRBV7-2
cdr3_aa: CASSLFRSNQPQHF
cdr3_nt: TGTGCCAGCAGCTTATTCCGTAGCAATCAGCCCCAGCATTTT

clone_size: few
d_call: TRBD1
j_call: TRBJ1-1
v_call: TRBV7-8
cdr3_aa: CASSLAEQGLGTEAFF
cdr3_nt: TGTGCCAGCAGCTTAGCTGAACAGGGGTTGGGCACTGAAGCTTTCTTT

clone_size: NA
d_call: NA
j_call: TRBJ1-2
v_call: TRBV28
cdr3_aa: CASSLSGHTNYGYTF
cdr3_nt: TGTGCCAGCAGTTTATCGGGACATACTAACTATGGCTACACCTTC

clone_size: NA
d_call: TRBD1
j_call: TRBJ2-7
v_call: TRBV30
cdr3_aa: CAWSVTGGYEQYF
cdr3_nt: TGTGCCTGGAGTGTGACAGGGGGGTACGAGCAGTACTTC

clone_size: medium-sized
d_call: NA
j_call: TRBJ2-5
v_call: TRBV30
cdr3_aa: CAWSVQQETQYF
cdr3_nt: TGTGCCTGGAGTGTACAGCAAGAGACCCAGTACTTC

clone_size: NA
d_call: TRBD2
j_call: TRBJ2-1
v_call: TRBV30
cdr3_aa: CAARGQTIGRSLYNEQFF
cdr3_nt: TGTGCCGCGCGAGGACAAACCATCGGGAGGTCCCTTTACAATGAGCAGTTCTTC

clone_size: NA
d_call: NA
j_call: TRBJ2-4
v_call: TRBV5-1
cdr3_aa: CASSRTETNIQYF
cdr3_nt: TGCGCCAGCAGCAGGACAGAGACTAACATTCAGTACTTC

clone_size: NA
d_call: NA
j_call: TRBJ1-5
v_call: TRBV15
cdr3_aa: CATGSLAIYSNQPQHF
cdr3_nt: TGTGCCACCGGTTCTCTTGCTATATATAGCAATCAGCCCCAGCATTTT

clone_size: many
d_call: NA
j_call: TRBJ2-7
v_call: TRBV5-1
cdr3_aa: CASSLEVSYEQYF
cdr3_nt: TGCGCCAGCAGCTTGGAGGTTTCCTACGAGCAGTACTTC

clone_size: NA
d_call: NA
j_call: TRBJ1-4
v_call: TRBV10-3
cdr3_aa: CAISGTDEKLFF
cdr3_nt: TGTGCCATCAGTGGGACTGATGAAAAACTGTTTTTT

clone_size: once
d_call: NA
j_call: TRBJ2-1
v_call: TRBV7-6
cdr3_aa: CASSPMRGRSYNEQFF
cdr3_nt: TGTGCCAGCAGCCCCATGAGGGGGAGGTCCTACAATGAGCAGTTCTTC

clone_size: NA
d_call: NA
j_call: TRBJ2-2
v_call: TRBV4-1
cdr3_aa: CASSQSDTGELFF
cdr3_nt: TGCGCCAGCAGCCAGAGTGACACCGGGGAGCTGTTTTTT

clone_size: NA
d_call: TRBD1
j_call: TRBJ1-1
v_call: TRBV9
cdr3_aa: CASTRDSEVSTEAFF
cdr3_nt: TGTGCCAGCACCCGGGACAGCGAGGTTAGCACTGAAGCTTTCTTT

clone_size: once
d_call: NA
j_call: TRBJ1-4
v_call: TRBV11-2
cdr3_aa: CASSLDGRNEKLFF
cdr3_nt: TGTGCCAGCAGCTTAGACGGGCGAAATGAAAAACTGTTTTTT

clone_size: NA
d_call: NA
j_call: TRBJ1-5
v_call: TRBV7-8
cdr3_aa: CASSLAGGSNQPQHF
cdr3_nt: TGTGCCAGCAGCTTAGCTGGAGGGAGCAATCAGCCCCAGCATTTT

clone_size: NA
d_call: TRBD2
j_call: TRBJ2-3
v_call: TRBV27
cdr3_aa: CASSPLAVNTDTQYF
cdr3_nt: TGTGCCAGCAGCCCACTAGCGGTGAACACAGATACGCAGTATTTT

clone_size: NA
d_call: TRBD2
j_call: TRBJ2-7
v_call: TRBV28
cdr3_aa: CASSSLGGALSYEQYF
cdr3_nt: TGTGCCAGCAGTTCCCTCGGGGGGGCCCTTTCCTACGAGCAGTACTTC